These T cell receptor beta chains were read from a single sample in a study of regulatory T cells in long-lasting Graves disease. TCRdb re-analysed the multiplex PCR reads in MiXCR, keeping a single row per CDR3 protein. Counted here are around 240,000 distinct CDR3 sequences, 15% to 20% occurring once; the ten biggest clones make up around 13%. These data were also reused for a study on T cells in Graves' hyperthyroidism and ophthalmopathy.

The starting material was peripheral blood mononuclear cells (PBMCs), obtained at new diagnosis, from a patient treated with antithyroid drugs. The receptors come from a woman in her thirties with Graves disease. Both conserved end residues are part of each CDR3. A D gene is named only where the DNA matches it firmly. Rows may omit the clone size; those that give it use once, few, many or a size class.

d_call: NA; v_call: TRBV6-5; j_call: TRBJ1-2; clone_size: many; cdr3_aa: CASSYLSDAGGYTF; cdr3_nt: TGTGCCAGCAGTTACCTGTCTGACGCGGGGGGCTACACCTTC
d_call: NA; v_call: TRBV18; j_call: TRBJ2-3; clone_size: many; cdr3_aa: CASSPSKAADTQYF; cdr3_nt: TGTGCCAGCTCACCATCTAAGGCCGCAGATACGCAGTATTTT
d_call: NA; v_call: TRBV20-1; j_call: TRBJ2-3; clone_size: many; cdr3_aa: CSLLGRGAWGTDTQYF; cdr3_nt: TGCAGCCTCCTTGGGCGCGGGGCTTGGGGCACAGATACGCAGTATTTT
d_call: NA; v_call: TRBV18; j_call: TRBJ1-2; clone_size: many; cdr3_aa: CASSLGAESYGYTF; cdr3_nt: TGTGCCAGCTCACTAGGGGCGGAGAGCTATGGCTACACCTTC
d_call: NA; v_call: TRBV15; j_call: TRBJ1-5; clone_size: few; cdr3_aa: CATSRAGGKGNQPQHF; cdr3_nt: TGTGCCACCAGCAGAGCGGGGGGGAAGGGCAATCAGCCCCAGCATTTT
d_call: NA; v_call: TRBV4-1; j_call: TRBJ1-1; clone_size: many; cdr3_aa: CASSLRRLNTEAFF; cdr3_nt: TGCGCCAGCAGCTTGAGAAGATTGAACACTGAAGCTTTCTTT
d_call: NA; v_call: TRBV3-1; j_call: TRBJ1-1; clone_size: many; cdr3_aa: CASSQVGFEAFF; cdr3_nt: TGTGCCAGCAGCCAAGTGGGGTTTGAAGCTTTCTTT
d_call: TRBD1; v_call: TRBV12-3/TRBV12-4; j_call: TRBJ1-1; clone_size: many; cdr3_aa: CASNPPTGRRTEAFF; cdr3_nt: TGTGCCAGCAATCCCCCGACAGGGAGGAGAACTGAAGCTTTCTTT
d_call: TRBD1; v_call: TRBV7-2; j_call: TRBJ1-6; clone_size: many; cdr3_aa: CASRRQGNNSPLHF; cdr3_nt: TGTGCCAGCAGAAGACAGGGAAATAATTCACCCCTCCACTTT
d_call: TRBD1; v_call: TRBV12-3/TRBV12-4; j_call: TRBJ2-1; clone_size: many; cdr3_aa: CARIGQGVDNEQFF; cdr3_nt: TGTGCCAGAATAGGACAGGGGGTGGACAATGAGCAGTTCTTC
d_call: TRBD2; v_call: TRBV28; j_call: TRBJ2-1; clone_size: NA; cdr3_aa: CASSLYGLAGEGEQFF; cdr3_nt: TGTGCCAGCAGTTTATACGGTCTAGCGGGAGAGGGTGAGCAGTTCTTC
d_call: NA; v_call: TRBV2; j_call: TRBJ1-1; clone_size: many; cdr3_aa: CASSPRDTLNTEAFF; cdr3_nt: TGTGCCAGCAGTCCCCGGGACACCCTGAACACTGAAGCTTTCTTT
d_call: TRBD1; v_call: TRBV19; j_call: TRBJ2-1; clone_size: many; cdr3_aa: CASSIRDRGWDEQFF; cdr3_nt: TGTGCCAGTAGTATTCGGGACAGGGGATGGGATGAGCAGTTCTTC
d_call: TRBD1; v_call: TRBV7-6; j_call: TRBJ2-7; clone_size: many; cdr3_aa: CASRPGTGGSGEQYF; cdr3_nt: TGTGCCAGCAGACCCGGGACAGGGGGCTCGGGGGAGCAGTACTTC
d_call: NA; v_call: TRBV20-1; j_call: TRBJ1-1; clone_size: many; cdr3_aa: CSARDGVRSMNTEAFF; cdr3_nt: TGCAGTGCTAGAGACGGCGTCAGGAGTATGAACACTGAAGCTTTCTTT
d_call: NA; v_call: TRBV12-3/TRBV12-4; j_call: TRBJ1-3; clone_size: many; cdr3_aa: CASRETPTSGNTIYF; cdr3_nt: TGTGCCAGCAGGGAGACACCAACCTCTGGAAACACCATATATTTT
d_call: NA; v_call: TRBV6-1; j_call: TRBJ1-6; clone_size: many; cdr3_aa: CASAGAYSSYNSPLHF; cdr3_nt: TGTGCCAGCGCGGGGGCCTACAGCTCCTATAATTCACCCCTCCACTTT
d_call: TRBD1; v_call: TRBV18; j_call: TRBJ2-2; clone_size: many; cdr3_aa: CASTSGTANTGELFF; cdr3_nt: TGTGCCAGCACATCTGGGACAGCGAACACCGGGGAGCTGTTTTTT
d_call: TRBD2; v_call: TRBV20-1; j_call: TRBJ2-3; clone_size: many; cdr3_aa: CSARVLAGGFTDTQYF; cdr3_nt: TGCAGTGCTAGAGTACTAGCGGGGGGATTCACAGATACGCAGTATTTT
d_call: NA; v_call: TRBV7-2; j_call: TRBJ2-1; clone_size: NA; cdr3_aa: CASSLVQVSGNEQFF; cdr3_nt: TGTGCCAGCAGCTTAGTACAAGTCTCTGGCAATGAGCAGTTCTTC
d_call: NA; v_call: TRBV4-1; j_call: TRBJ2-6; clone_size: many; cdr3_aa: CASSQDDGAGANVLTF; cdr3_nt: TGCGCCAGCAGCCAAGACGATGGGGCTGGGGCCAACGTCCTGACTTTC
d_call: NA; v_call: TRBV28; j_call: TRBJ1-1; clone_size: many; cdr3_aa: CATLPYAPNTEAFF; cdr3_nt: TGTGCCACCCTCCCCTACGCGCCGAACACTGAAGCTTTCTTT
d_call: NA; v_call: TRBV27; j_call: TRBJ2-7; clone_size: NA; cdr3_aa: CASSFGQGNHYEQYF; cdr3_nt: TGTGCCAGCAGTTTCGGGCAGGGGAACCACTACGAGCAGTACTTC
d_call: NA; v_call: TRBV7-2; j_call: TRBJ2-2; clone_size: many; cdr3_aa: CASSLIGIEGELFF; cdr3_nt: TGTGCCAGCAGCTTAATAGGGATTGAGGGGGAGCTGTTTTTT
d_call: NA; v_call: TRBV3-1; j_call: TRBJ1-2; clone_size: many; cdr3_aa: CASSQGRIYGYTF; cdr3_nt: TGTGCCAGCAGCCAAGGCAGGATCTATGGCTACACCTTC
d_call: NA; v_call: TRBV11-2; j_call: TRBJ2-5; clone_size: NA; cdr3_aa: CASNLASQETQYF; cdr3_nt: TGTGCCAGCAACCTAGCGTCCCAAGAGACCCAGTACTTC
d_call: TRBD2; v_call: TRBV3-1; j_call: TRBJ2-5; clone_size: many; cdr3_aa: CASSRKAGGLRETQYF; cdr3_nt: TGTGCCAGCAGCCGCAAAGCGGGGGGCCTCCGAGAGACCCAGTACTTC
d_call: TRBD1; v_call: TRBV6-1; j_call: TRBJ1-2; clone_size: many; cdr3_aa: CASRVVRDRGLYGYTF; cdr3_nt: TGTGCCAGCAGAGTAGTAAGGGACAGGGGTTTGTATGGCTACACCTTC
d_call: NA; v_call: TRBV19; j_call: TRBJ2-3; clone_size: NA; cdr3_aa: CASSSTSPDRQYF; cdr3_nt: TGTGCCAGTAGTTCCACTTCACCAGACAGGCAGTATTTT
d_call: TRBD2; v_call: TRBV27; j_call: TRBJ2-1; clone_size: few; cdr3_aa: CASSSLAGGLGEQFF; cdr3_nt: TGTGCCAGCAGTTCTCTAGCGGGGGGGCTTGGTGAGCAGTTCTTC
d_call: NA; v_call: TRBV6-2/TRBV6-3; j_call: TRBJ2-1; clone_size: NA; cdr3_aa: CASREVSYNEQFF; cdr3_nt: TGTGCCAGCAGGGAGGTCTCCTACAATGAGCAGTTCTTC
d_call: NA; v_call: TRBV3-1; j_call: TRBJ1-2; clone_size: many; cdr3_aa: CASSQEGLGRDYGYTF; cdr3_nt: TGTGCCAGCAGCCAAGAGGGGCTAGGGCGCGACTATGGCTACACCTTC
d_call: TRBD1; v_call: TRBV9; j_call: TRBJ2-1; clone_size: many; cdr3_aa: CASSGQGEGYNEQFF; cdr3_nt: TGTGCCAGCAGCGGACAGGGCGAAGGATACAATGAGCAGTTCTTC
d_call: NA; v_call: TRBV6-5; j_call: TRBJ1-5; clone_size: few; cdr3_aa: CASSYSPGDNQPQHF; cdr3_nt: TGTGCCAGCAGTTACTCGCCGGGGGATAATCAGCCCCAGCATTTT
d_call: NA; v_call: TRBV29-1; j_call: TRBJ2-5; clone_size: many; cdr3_aa: CSIYPTGQQETQYF; cdr3_nt: TGCAGCATTTACCCGACGGGGCAACAAGAGACCCAGTACTTC
d_call: NA; v_call: TRBV13; j_call: TRBJ2-7; clone_size: many; cdr3_aa: CASSLQGHTYEQYF; cdr3_nt: TGTGCCAGCAGCTTACAGGGACATACCTACGAGCAGTACTTC
d_call: NA; v_call: TRBV19; j_call: TRBJ1-5; clone_size: NA; cdr3_aa: CASSIAAGSNQPQHF; cdr3_nt: TGTGCCAGTAGTATAGCGGCGGGTTCCAATCAGCCCCAGCATTTT
d_call: TRBD1; v_call: TRBV20-1; j_call: TRBJ1-2; clone_size: many; cdr3_aa: CSALGQGDGYTF; cdr3_nt: TGCAGTGCTTTGGGACAGGGGGATGGCTACACCTTC
d_call: NA; v_call: TRBV5-1; j_call: TRBJ1-5; clone_size: few; cdr3_aa: CASSSEGEQPQHF; cdr3_nt: TGCGCCAGCAGCAGTGAGGGGGAACAGCCCCAGCATTTT
d_call: NA; v_call: TRBV28; j_call: TRBJ2-7; clone_size: NA; cdr3_aa: CASSAGGPSYEQYF; cdr3_nt: TGTGCCAGCAGTGCAGGCGGACCATCCTACGAGCAGTACTTC
d_call: TRBD1; v_call: TRBV5-1; j_call: TRBJ1-1; clone_size: many; cdr3_aa: CASSFDRGNTEAFF; cdr3_nt: TGCGCCAGCAGCTTCGACAGGGGGAACACTGAAGCTTTCTTT
d_call: TRBD2; v_call: TRBV5-4; j_call: TRBJ2-5; clone_size: many; cdr3_aa: CASSLDPAGATETQYF; cdr3_nt: TGTGCCAGCAGCTTGGACCCAGCGGGGGCTACGGAGACCCAGTACTTC
d_call: NA; v_call: TRBV14; j_call: TRBJ2-1; clone_size: NA; cdr3_aa: CASSQDNRNNEQFF; cdr3_nt: TGTGCCAGCAGCCAGGACAATCGGAACAATGAGCAGTTCTTC
d_call: TRBD1; v_call: TRBV6-1; j_call: TRBJ2-7; clone_size: many; cdr3_aa: CASSKSGTGNYEQYF; cdr3_nt: TGTGCCAGCAGTAAGTCCGGGACAGGGAACTACGAGCAGTACTTC
d_call: NA; v_call: TRBV7-2; j_call: TRBJ2-5; clone_size: many; cdr3_aa: CASSLLAGTQETQYF; cdr3_nt: TGTGCCAGCAGCTTACTGGCGGGGACCCAAGAGACCCAGTACTTC
d_call: NA; v_call: TRBV24-1; j_call: TRBJ2-3; clone_size: few; cdr3_aa: CATSRGGDTQYF; cdr3_nt: TGTGCCACCAGCAGGGGCGGAGATACGCAGTATTTT